A selection of T cell receptor beta chains follows, all from one sample in a study of CD8 T cells in ankylosing spondylitis. TCRdb itself ran the 5' RACE reads through MiXCR, one entry per CDR3 protein. This sample carries 700,000 to 1,000,000 distinct CDR3 sequences, 10% to 15% of them seen once, and the ten largest clones take around 0.51%. The sequenced sample was blood, either unsorted or a sorted T cell fraction (not recorded which). Receptors originate from a male donor with ankylosing spondylitis. The CDR3 runs from the conserved cysteine through the conserved F or W. D genes are given only for firm matches. Size tells how often a clone was seen (once, few, many) or the class of an expanded clone, and some rows leave it out.

d_gene	abundance	v_gene	j_gene	CDR3aa	CDR3nt
NA	NA	TRBV9	TRBJ1-2	CASSVASQGSWGYTF	TGTGCCAGCAGCGTAGCTAGCCAGGGATCTTGGGGCTACACCTTC
NA	many	TRBV20-1	TRBJ2-1	CSAKAGYNEQFF	TGCAGTGCTAAGGCGGGGTACAATGAGCAGTTCTTC
NA	NA	TRBV5-1	TRBJ1-2	CASSLTPAGYGYTF	TGCGCCAGCAGTCTGACACCAGCTGGGTATGGCTACACCTTC
NA	many	TRBV7-3	TRBJ2-1	CASSPDMGLEQFF	TGTGCCAGCAGCCCAGACATGGGCCTTGAGCAGTTCTTC
NA	few	TRBV15	TRBJ2-3	CATSRLPGTDTQYF	TGTGCCACCAGCAGACTCCCCGGCACAGATACGCAGTATTTT
NA	few	TRBV9	TRBJ2-1	CASSVGPLLWKNEQFF	TGTGCCAGCAGCGTAGGGCCTCTCCTCTGGAAGAATGAGCAGTTCTTC
TRBD1	many	TRBV12-3/TRBV12-4	TRBJ1-1	CASSMTGSTEAFF	TGTGCCAGCAGTATGACAGGGAGTACTGAAGCTTTCTTT
TRBD2	NA	TRBV9	TRBJ2-1	CASSVVVTSGYNEQFF	TGTGCCAGCAGCGTAGTGGTGACTAGCGGCTACAATGAGCAGTTCTTC
TRBD1	few	TRBV5-6	TRBJ2-3	CASSIQGSTDTQYF	TGTGCCAGCAGCATACAGGGGAGCACAGATACGCAGTATTTT
NA	few	TRBV6-1	TRBJ1-2	CASKSSSNYGYTF	TGTGCCAGCAAATCATCCTCTAACTATGGCTACACCTTC
TRBD1	few	TRBV12-3/TRBV12-4	TRBJ1-4	CASSRSTGNEKLFF	TGTGCCAGCAGTCGGTCGACAGGGAATGAAAAACTGTTTTTT
NA	NA	TRBV10-3	TRBJ2-7	CAIKESGGDYEQYF	TGTGCCATCAAAGAGAGCGGAGGAGACTACGAGCAGTACTTC
TRBD1	few	TRBV7-8	TRBJ2-5	CASSPRRTGLLETQYF	TGTGCCAGCAGCCCGAGGCGGACAGGGTTGTTGGAGACCCAGTACTTC
NA	few	TRBV18	TRBJ2-7	CASSPQANYEQYF	TGTGCCAGCTCACCACAGGCTAACTACGAGCAGTACTTC
NA	many	TRBV5-1	TRBJ2-7	CASSSGTSSYEQYF	TGTGCCAGCAGCTCCGGGACCTCCTCCTACGAGCAGTACTTC
NA	NA	TRBV7-2	TRBJ1-2	CASSQSSGGYTF	TGTGCCAGCAGCCAAAGCTCCGGAGGCTACACCTTC
TRBD2	many	TRBV6-1	TRBJ2-3	CASSRLAATDTQYF	TGTGCCAGCAGTCGACTAGCCGCCACAGATACGCAGTATTTT
TRBD1	many	TRBV29-1	TRBJ2-1	CSVRDSPYYNEQFF	TGCAGCGTGAGGGACAGCCCATACTACAATGAGCAGTTCTTC
NA	many	TRBV20-1	TRBJ2-2	CSASKNTGELFF	TGCAGTGCGTCCAAGAACACCGGGGAGCTGTTTTTT
TRBD2	NA	TRBV6-2/TRBV6-3	TRBJ2-1	CASKRLAGPSSYNEQFF	TGTGCCAGCAAAAGACTAGCGGGACCAAGCTCCTACAATGAGCAGTTCTTC
NA	few	TRBV6-1	TRBJ1-1	CASRRVYRGGTEAFF	TGTGCCAGCAGGAGGGTTTACAGAGGGGGCACTGAAGCTTTCTTT
NA	few	TRBV7-9	TRBJ2-7	CASSLKGKEDEQYF	TGTGCCAGCAGCTTAAAGGGGAAGGAGGACGAGCAGTACTTC
TRBD1	many	TRBV10-3	TRBJ2-3	CAISGTGTGNTDTQYF	TGTGCCATCAGTGGGACCGGGACAGGGAACACAGATACGCAGTATTTT
NA	NA	TRBV6-1	TRBJ2-1	CASSAGPLNEQFF	TGTGCCAGCAGCGCCGGGCCCCTGAATGAGCAGTTCTTC
NA	few	TRBV10-2	TRBJ1-2	CASSETSGYGYTF	TGCGCCAGCAGTGAGACCAGTGGCTATGGCTACACCTTC
NA	few	TRBV18	TRBJ2-1	CASSPRGKNEQFF	TGTGCCAGCTCACCTCGGGGGAAGAATGAGCAGTTCTTC
TRBD1	few	TRBV10-3	TRBJ1-1	CAINGGGGQGDTEAFF	TGTGCCATCAACGGAGGTGGGGGACAGGGGGACACTGAAGCTTTCTTT
NA	few	TRBV20-1	TRBJ1-5	CSAQPAPQPQHF	TGCAGTGCCCAACCAGCCCCTCAGCCCCAGCATTTT
NA	few	TRBV12-5	TRBJ2-7	CASATGTQVYEQYF	TGTGCTAGTGCCACCGGGACTCAAGTCTACGAGCAGTACTTC
NA	NA	TRBV5-1	TRBJ1-5	CASSLEGPNQPQHF	TGCGCCAGCAGCTTGGAGGGTCCCAATCAGCCCCAGCATTTT
TRBD1	few	TRBV4-2	TRBJ1-6	CASSPRPQIRGENSPLHF	TGTGCCAGCAGCCCGAGGCCCCAGATCAGGGGGGAGAATTCACCCCTCCACTTT
NA	many	TRBV20-1	TRBJ1-4	CSARLRRSPNEKLFF	TGCAGTGCGCGCCTTCGACGGTCCCCTAATGAAAAACTGTTTTTT